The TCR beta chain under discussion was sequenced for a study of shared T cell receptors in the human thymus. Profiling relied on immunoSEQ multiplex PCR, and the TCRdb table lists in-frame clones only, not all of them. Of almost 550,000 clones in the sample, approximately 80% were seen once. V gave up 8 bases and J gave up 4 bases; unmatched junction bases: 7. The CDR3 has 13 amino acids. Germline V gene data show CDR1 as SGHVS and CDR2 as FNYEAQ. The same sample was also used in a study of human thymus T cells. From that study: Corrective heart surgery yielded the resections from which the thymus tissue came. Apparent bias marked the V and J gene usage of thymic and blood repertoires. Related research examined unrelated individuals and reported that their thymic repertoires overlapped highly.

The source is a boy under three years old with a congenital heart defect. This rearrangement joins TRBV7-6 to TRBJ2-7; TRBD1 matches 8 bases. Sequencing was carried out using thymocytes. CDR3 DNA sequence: TGTGCCAGCGGGGCAGGGGGCCTTTACGAGCAGTACTTC. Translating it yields CASGAGGLYEQYF.